Below, 26 T cell receptor beta chains from the same sample are listed, as sequenced in a study of blood T cell repertoires in COVID-19. Assay: immunoSEQ multiplex PCR; the TCRdb copy retains only in-frame clones and omits some. The table shows 390,000 or so clones, with 85% to 90% occurring only once. Material for sequencing was PBMCs or T cells enriched from blood (not recorded which). The receptors were gathered from a man between 18 and 35 years old who had recovered from COVID-19.

The rearrangement links TRBV5-6 to TRBJ2-1, with 12 nucleotides matching TRBD2. The CDR3 consists of 17 residues. Per the germline V gene, CDR1 is SGHDT and CDR2 is YYEEEE. V dropped 5 bases and J dropped 1; count of bases not matched to a gene: 7. Here the CDR3 DNA reads TGTGCCAGCAGACTAGGACTAGCGGGAAGGTCCTACAATGAGCAGTTCTTC. Amino acid sequence: CASRLGLAGRSYNEQFF.

The chain joins TRBV2 to TRBJ1-1; no clear D gene. There are 13 residues in the CDR3. Germline lookup yields CDR1 SNHLY and CDR2 FYNNEI. Trimming took off 5 bases at V and 2 bases at J, with 9 bases between the two ends. As DNA, the CDR3 is TGTGCCAGCAGTAGGAGGGCTAACACTGAAGCTTTCTTT. Protein sequence: CASSRRANTEAFF.

The V gene is TRBV5-1, the J gene TRBJ1-2, with a tentative D call TRBD1 (6 bases). Germline loops: CDR1 SGHRS, CDR2 YFSETQ. CDR3 length: 15 amino acids. V was shortened by 4 bases and J by 5 bases, with 18 bases between the two germline ends. This CDR3 reads CASSPSGGGGYGYTF. The CDR3 region has the DNA TGCGCCAGCAGCCCGTCGGGGGGGGGCGGTTATGGCTACACCTTC.

DNA of the CDR3: TGTGCCAGCAGCTTGGGGCCGTGGGTGGCGGACTACGAGCAGTACTTC. Its protein product is CASSLGPWVADYEQYF. The chain joins TRBV5-5 to TRBJ2-7; D ambiguous. This CDR3 is built from 16 residues. The germline V gene encodes CDR1 SGHKS and CDR2 YYEKEE (reference sequence). Trimming took off 0 bases at V and 3 bases at J, with 16 bases between the two ends.

The V call is TRBV13, the J call TRBJ1-2, with TRBD1 identical over 8 bases. With 2 bases clipped from V and 6 bases from J, the junction kept 11 bases outside the gene matches. Germline loops: CDR1 PRHDT, CDR2 FYEKMQ (reference sequence). There are 16 residues in the CDR3. CDR3 amino acids: CASSLNTGGWIDGYTF. CDR3 nucleotide sequence: TGTGCCAGCAGCTTAAATACAGGGGGTTGGATCGATGGCTACACCTTC.

For this clone: The sample contains more than one DNA sequence encoding this CDR3. V usage is TRBV19 and J usage is TRBJ1-1; no clear D gene. The CDR3 has 13 residues. Germline loops: CDR1 LNHDA, CDR2 SQIVND (reference sequence). V gave up 1 base and J gave up 0 bases, with 3 bases separating them. CDR3: CASSIAMNTEAFF. DNA for the CDR3: TGTGCCAGTAGTATAGCCATGAACACTGAAGCTTTCTTT. Full variable domain (rest looked up from reference TRBV19 and TRBJ1-1): DGGITQSPKYLFRKEGQNVTLSCEQNLNHDAMYWYRQDPGQGLRLIYYSQIVNDFQKGDIAEGYSVSREKKESFPLTVTSAQKNPTAFYLCASSIAMNTEAFFGQGTRLTVV.

The V and J genes are TRBV5-6 and TRBJ2-5; no clear D. Germline V gives CDR1 SGHDT, CDR2 YYEEEE. The CDR3 loop spans 11 amino acids. V was clipped by 3 bases and J by 7 bases, with 7 bases between them. Here the CDR3 reads CASSWRGTQYF. CDR3 DNA: TGTGCCAGCAGCTGGAGAGGGACCCAGTACTTC.

The gene calls are TRBV5-6 and TRBJ2-3, with 7 bases aligning to TRBD2. Germline V gene lookup returns CDR1 SGHDT and CDR2 YYEEEE. V was clipped by 0 bases and J by 4 bases; unmatched bases: 5. The CDR3 length is 15 residues. The CDR3 reads CASSLASLAADTQYF. CDR3 sequence (DNA): TGTGCCAGCAGCTTGGCGTCCCTAGCGGCAGATACGCAGTATTTT.

The chain is built from TRBV3-1 (or the pseudogene TRBV3-2) and TRBJ2-1; TRBD1 agrees at 8 bases. The CDR3 consists of 13 residues. The J segment lost 4 bases and the V segment lost 5 bases, leaving 1 base of the junction unmatched. From germline, CDR1 is LGHDT and CDR2 YNNKEL (reference sequence). Here the CDR3 DNA reads TGTGCCAGCAGCGGACAGGGTTACAATGAGCAGTTCTTC. It yields the protein CASSGQGYNEQFF.

In its sample, this clone was seen once. This sequence joins TRBV2 and TRBJ2-1, with a weak D call TRBD2 (6 bases). The CDR3 has 13 amino acids. V was cut by 1 base and J by 14 bases, with 15 bases left in between. Germline values: CDR1 SNHLY, CDR2 FYNNEI. The CDR3 sequence: CASSEEILAIKFF. The CDR3 DNA is TGTGCCAGCAGTGAAGAGATACTAGCAATTAAGTTCTTC.

The V and J genes are TRBV6-5 and TRBJ1-6; 7 nucleotides agree with TRBD1. Germline trimming cut 8 bases from V and 8 bases from J; bases unmatched to any gene: 3. CDR1 is MNHEY and CDR2 is SVGAGI in the germline V gene. The CDR3 consists of 12 residues. The CDR3, as DNA: TGTGCCAGCCACAGGGGTGATTCACCCCTCCACTTT. It translates to CASHRGDSPLHF.

As concerns this clone: The sample holds other DNA sequences that translate to the same CDR3. V and J are TRBV5-5 and TRBJ2-7; 7 bases match TRBD1. V lost 0 bases to trimming and J lost 4 bases; unmatched junction nucleotides: 4. The CDR3 length is 14 residues. Per germline, CDR1 SGHKS and CDR2 YYEKEE (reference sequence). The CDR3 DNA follows: TGTGCCAGCAGCTTGGGACAGGGTCCGTACGAGCAGTACTTC. Translation: CASSLGQGPYEQYF. Drawing the rest from reference TRBV5-5 and TRBJ2-7, the complete variable domain is DAGVTQSPTHLIKTRGQQVTLRCSPISGHKSVSWYQQVLGQGPQFIFQYYEKEERGRGNFPDRFSARQFPNYSSELNVNALLLGDSALYLCASSLGQGPYEQYFGPGTRLTVT.

The V call is TRBV5-1, the J call TRBJ1-5; 7 nucleotides agree with TRBD1. The CDR3 is made up of 15 amino acids. Germline assignment: CDR1 SGHRS and CDR2 YFSETQ. V gave up 0 bases and J gave up 3 bases; unmatched junction bases: 3. In DNA form, the CDR3 reads TGCGCCAGCAGCTTGGGACAGGGATTCAATCAGCCCCAGCATTTT. Its protein product is CASSLGQGFNQPQHF.

In regard to this clone: The sample contains more than one DNA sequence encoding this CDR3. V gene TRBV4-2 combines with J gene TRBJ2-7; possible D gene TRBD1, 5 bases. Germline CDR1 LGHNA, CDR2 YNFKEQ. CDR3 size: 13 residues. Trimming removed 2 bases from V and 3 bases from J, with 8 bases in between. The CDR3, as DNA: TGTGCCAGCAGCCAAACAGGCAGCTACGAGCAGTACTTC. Its protein is CASSQTGSYEQYF.

In this sample, this clone turned up once. The rearrangement uses TRBV19 and TRBJ1-2, with 11 bases that match TRBD1. Germline CDR1 reads LNHDA; CDR2 reads SQIVND (reference sequence). The CDR3 extends over 18 amino acids. Unmatched junction bases numbered 11, after V lost 4 bases and J lost 1 base. The CDR3 protein is CASSTRTGGFFNNYGYTF. CDR3 nucleotide sequence: TGTGCCAGTAGTACAAGGACAGGGGGCTTCTTTAATAACTATGGCTACACCTTC.

The gene calls are TRBV14 and TRBJ2-3; D not resolved. CDR1 and CDR2 from the germline V gene are SGHDN and FVKESK. The CDR3 covers 13 residues. V dropped 0 bases and J dropped 9 bases, with 10 bases sitting between them. The CDR3 DNA is TGTGCCAGCAGCCAAGAGTTTCGCAGGACGCAGTATTTT. Amino acids: CASSQEFRRTQYF.

This clone was picked up a small number of times. The chain couples TRBV7-2 to TRBJ2-5; 8 positions match TRBD1. CDR1 SGHTA and CDR2 FQGNSA come from the germline V gene. This CDR3 spans 14 amino acids. V lost 4 bases and J lost 5; bases outside the gene matches: 6. CDR3 sequence (DNA): TGTGCCAGCAGCTCCAGACAGGGGTGGGAGACCCAGTACTTC. Its protein product is CASSSRQGWETQYF.

The chain has TRBV28 and TRBJ1-1; TRBD1 agrees at 7 bases. The CDR3 totals 14 residues. Germline V gives CDR1 MDHEN, CDR2 SYDVKM. V was clipped by 6 bases and J by 0 bases; unmatched bases: 4. The CDR3 is CASSPDRMNTEAFF. The DNA of the CDR3 is TGTGCCAGCAGCCCGGACAGGATGAACACTGAAGCTTTCTTT.

V usage is TRBV24-1 and J usage is TRBJ2-3, with D perhaps TRBD1 (6 bases). The V end was cut by 9 bases, the J end by 0 bases, with 9 bases between. Germline V gives CDR1 KGHDR, CDR2 SFDVKD. This CDR3 is built from 13 residues. CDR3 sequence reads: CATATGSTDTQYF. For the CDR3, the DNA is TGTGCCACCGCAACAGGGAGCACAGATACGCAGTATTTT.

CDR3 in amino acids: CASSPPGQGADTQYF. DNA of the CDR3: TGTGCCAGCAGTCCGCCGGGACAGGGGGCAGATACGCAGTATTTT. The V and J genes are TRBV28 and TRBJ2-3; 11 nucleotides match TRBD1. This CDR3 region has 15 residues. The germline V gene encodes CDR1 MDHEN and CDR2 SYDVKM. The J segment lost 4 bases and the V segment lost 5 bases, leaving 5 bases of the junction unmatched.

The chain carries TRBV5-1 and TRBJ1-1, with 7 positions matching TRBD1. Germline V gene lookup returns CDR1 SGHRS and CDR2 YFSETQ. This CDR3 contains 16 residues. V dropped 0 bases and J dropped 2; count of bases not matched to a gene: 7. Here the CDR3 reads CASSLVTGRSNTEAFF. CDR3 DNA sequence: TGCGCCAGCAGCTTGGTGACAGGGAGAAGTAACACTGAAGCTTTCTTT.

This chain uses TRBV29-1 with TRBJ2-7, with 8 bases lining up with TRBD1. The J segment lost 6 bases and the V segment lost 4 bases, leaving 14 bases of the junction unmatched. Germline CDR1 reads SQVTM; CDR2 reads ANQGSEA. This CDR3 has 15 amino acids. The CDR3 sequence: CSVALAWDRQSEQYF. The CDR3 region has the DNA TGCAGCGTTGCCCTAGCCTGGGACAGGCAATCCGAGCAGTACTTC.

The V and J genes are TRBV12-3 or TRBV12-4 and TRBJ1-4; D possibly corresponds to TRBD1 (5 bases). Trimming cost V 6 bases and J 11 bases, with 13 bases left between them. The CDR3 spans 12 residues. The CDR3 protein is CASSLARGKLFF. The CDR3 DNA follows: TGTGCCAGCAGCCTAGCCCGGGGGAAACTGTTTTTT.

The genes are TRBV5-1 and TRBJ1-4, with TRBD1 matching 7 bases. The trim removed 4 bases at V and 0 bases at J, leaving 6 bases unmatched. Germline loops: CDR1 SGHRS, CDR2 YFSETQ. The CDR3 runs to 16 residues. The CDR3 here is CASSLPTGATNEKLFF. The CDR3 nucleotides read TGCGCCAGCAGCCTCCCCACAGGGGCAACTAATGAAAAACTGTTTTTT.

Worth noting for this clone: At one boundary the junction diverges from the germline segment, which might be a read error. The chain is built from TRBV7-2 and TRBJ2-1; the match to TRBD2 covers 11 bases. Germline values: CDR1 SGHTA, CDR2 FQGNSA. The CDR3 totals 18 residues. The CDR3 region has the DNA TGTGCTAGCAGCTTATTCACTAGCGGGAGAAGTTCCTACAATGAGCAGTTCTTC. Its translation: CASSLFTSGRSSYNEQFF.

This clone was observed once. The chain has TRBV28 and TRBJ2-1, with 10 nucleotides matching TRBD2. CDR1 is MDHEN and CDR2 is SYDVKM in the germline V gene. V dropped 4 bases and J dropped 2; count of bases not matched to a gene: 5. CDR3 size: 16 residues. The CDR3 nucleotides are TGTGCCAGCAGTTGGTGGACTAGCGGAGCCTACAATGAGCAGTTCTTC. Its translation is CASSWWTSGAYNEQFF.